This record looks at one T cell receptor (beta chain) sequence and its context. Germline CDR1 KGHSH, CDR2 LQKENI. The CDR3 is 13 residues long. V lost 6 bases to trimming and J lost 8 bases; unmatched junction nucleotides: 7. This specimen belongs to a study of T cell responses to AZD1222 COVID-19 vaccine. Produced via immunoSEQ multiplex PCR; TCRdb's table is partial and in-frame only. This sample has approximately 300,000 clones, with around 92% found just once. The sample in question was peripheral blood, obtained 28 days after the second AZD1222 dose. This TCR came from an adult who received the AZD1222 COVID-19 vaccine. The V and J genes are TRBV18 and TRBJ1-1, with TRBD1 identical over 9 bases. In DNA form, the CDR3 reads TGTGCCAGCTCGCGTTTCGGACAGGGGGAAGCTTTCTTT. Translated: CASSRFGQGEAFF.